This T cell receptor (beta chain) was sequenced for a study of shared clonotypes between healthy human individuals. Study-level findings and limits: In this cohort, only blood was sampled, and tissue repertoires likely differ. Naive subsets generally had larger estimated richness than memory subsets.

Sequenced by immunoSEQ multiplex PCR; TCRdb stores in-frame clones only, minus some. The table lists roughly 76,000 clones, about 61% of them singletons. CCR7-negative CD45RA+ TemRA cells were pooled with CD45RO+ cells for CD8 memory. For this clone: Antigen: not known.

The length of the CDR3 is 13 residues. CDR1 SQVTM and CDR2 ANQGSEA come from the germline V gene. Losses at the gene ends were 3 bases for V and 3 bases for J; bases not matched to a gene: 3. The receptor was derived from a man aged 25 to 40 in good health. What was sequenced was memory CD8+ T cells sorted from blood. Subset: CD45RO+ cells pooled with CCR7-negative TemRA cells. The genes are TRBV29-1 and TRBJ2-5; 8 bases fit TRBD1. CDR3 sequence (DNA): TGCAGCGTTGACCAGGGGGCAGAAGAGACCCAGTACTTC. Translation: CSVDQGAEETQYF.